This TCR beta chain is from a study of beta chain features in type 1 diabetes (dated by TCRdb to 2016 to 2019). About the investigation overall: No differences in mean age, gender distribution, total cell number or subset yield were found between patients and healthy donors. A total of roughly 100,000,000 sorted cells were examined across all samples, and the number of cells per subset was strongly correlated with RNA yield. In the study, recently diagnosed type 1 diabetes patients and matched healthy donors were compared on the TCRB repertoires of their sorted circulating CD4+ T cell subsets. Naive and central memory subsets were obtained from all 30 or so donors, but regulatory and stem cell-like memory subsets were isolated from only 8 patients and roughly 8 healthy donors. Study-wide conclusions, independent of this receptor: HLA sub-analyses involved small numbers of individuals, so any influence of HLA type on TCRB rearrangement remained unresolved. Because cDNA was sequenced instead of genomic DNA, activated cells with high expression could be over-represented, although the groups did not differ in activation or CD3 levels. Patients with type 1 diabetes made fewer insertions and deleted more nucleotides at VDJ recombination sites, implying thymic rearrangement abnormalities. A moderate but significant shortening of TCRB CDR3 length was observed in type 1 diabetes patients in all four CD4+ subsets. Naive, central memory and regulatory TCRB repertoires appeared to be more similar among patients than among healthy donors. Shorter templates might be favored by PCR, yet because patient and control samples were amplified and corrected together, any such skew would affect both groups equally.

This clone occurred a few times. Its antigen remains unidentified. It has no much larger one-base neighbor in the sample; base qualities were not kept. From each donor, a single peripheral blood sample of approximately 0.11 L on average was drawn into heparinised tubes. Using a panel that included CD45RO, CCR7, CD25, CD127, CD95 and CD27, naive, central memory, regulatory and stem cell-like memory CD4+ T cells were sorted on a BD FACSAria II. Every sorted population had a purity above 95%. PBMCs were isolated immediately by Lymphoprep density gradient centrifugation and stained directly without culture. Samples were stained and sorted in pairs, with one healthy donor and one patient per experiment, so that batch effects were minimized. The entire amount of isolated RNA was reverse transcribed using the High Capacity cDNA Reverse Transcription Kit, so the sequenced TCRB transcripts were expressed ones. Deep immunoSEQ sequencing was performed on naive, central memory and regulatory T cell samples, with an average of roughly 3.3 million total reads per sample. Sorted cells were lysed in RLT buffer, and RNA was extracted using DNase-treated RNeasy Micro or Mini kits according to cell number. To prevent cross-contamination, every cell subset was processed on its own, while patient and healthy donor samples were processed together. Using the immunoSEQ multiplex PCR, TCRB sequences were amplified from cDNA into 87-bp fragments spanning the CDR3 region. Sequencing of the amplicons was done on the Illumina HiSeq platform. The original pipeline was this. Synthetic template baselines were used to correct PCR bias computationally, reads within Hamming distance 2 were collapsed together, and singletons that could not be merged were discarded. Reads were aligned against IMGT so that V, D and J genes, CDR3 length and insertions or deletions at six rearrangement sites could be assigned. Within each subset, clonotype counts were normalized to the number of sorted cells before true diversity and Gini coefficients were calculated with the tcR R package. Repertoire sharing was quantified using the overlap coefficient calculated on TCRB nucleotide sequences. Out-of-frame TCRB sequences from naive cells were analyzed to stand in for the pre-selection repertoire. Here the immuneACCESS table is served through TCRdb, limited to in-frame sequences with V and J called. Missing clones are a known gap in these copies; in checked studies unresolved V genes cover under half, and the rest lacks a known reason. That table is the source of V, J and clone size, and D and trimming were worked out from the DNA. Across this sample there are 500,000 to 700,000 clones, with roughly a sixth seen only once. The ten most abundant clones make up about 0.097% of the sample.

Based on the germline V gene, the CDR1 and CDR2 sequences are SGHTA and FQGTGA. V loses 5 bases of germline sequence and J loses 6 bases, and the interval between the two ends is 22 bases. From the cysteine up to the phenylalanine, the CDR3 has a length of 16 residues. Here the CDR3 DNA is all that survives: 48 bases in frame from base 1. The sequence was obtained from a man aged 18 to 29 in good health. The chain couples TRBV7-3 to TRBJ1-1, with TRBD1 perhaps the D gene, on 5 matching bases. The sample taken for sequencing was naive CD4+ T cells from blood. The sample's cell subset or site label is to be understood as: true naive CD4+ T cells. The DNA sequence is TGTGCCAGCAGCAGGGACTCCATTTTGCGCCCCGCTGAAGCTTTCTTT. Its protein product is CASSRDSILRPAEAFF.